Each of the 32 T cell receptor beta chains below was sequenced from the same sample in a study of shared clonotypes between healthy human individuals. TCRdb keeps only in-frame clones here, not all; method: immunoSEQ multiplex PCR. Seen here are fewer than 2.5 million clones, over 85% observed once, and the top ten hold 0.36%. Source material: naive CD4+ T cells from PBMCs. Documented subset: CD45RA+ positively selected. The receptors were sampled from a man aged 18 to 29 in good health. Some clones in this sample may be carry-over from other donors' samples.

J is TRBJ2-7 and V is TRBV2; 12 bases are a match to TRBD2. The CDR3 spans 16 residues. J lost 5 bases, V lost 2 bases, and 7 bases had no gene match. Per the germline V gene, CDR1 is SNHLY and CDR2 is FYNNEI. The CDR3 DNA is TGTGCCAGCAGTGAACCCGGACTAGCGGGATATGACGAGCAGTACTTC. This gives the protein CASSEPGLAGYDEQYF.

The chain links TRBV5-1 to TRBJ2-5; D not resolved. The V gene lost 3 bases and the J gene lost 2 bases, with 14 bases spanning the gap. CDR1 is SGHRS and CDR2 is YFSETQ in the germline V gene. The CDR3 spans 15 residues. As DNA, the CDR3 is TGCGCCAGCAGCTCCACTCCGAACTTACAAGAGACCCAGTACTTC. Protein: CASSSTPNLQETQYF.

With respect to this clone: The sample has other DNA sequences that encode this CDR3 too. The chain couples TRBV6-1 to TRBJ2-7; TRBD1 agrees at 10 bases. CDR3 length equals 16 residues. With V trimmed by 0 bases and J by 3 bases, 5 bases remained unmatched. Germline CDR1 and CDR2: MNHNS and SASEGT. CDR3 residues: CASSEAEGQGVYEQYF. As DNA, the CDR3 is TGTGCCAGCAGTGAAGCGGAAGGACAGGGGGTCTACGAGCAGTACTTC.

The V gene is TRBV19, the J gene TRBJ2-7; TRBD1 matches at 9 bases. The CDR3 spans 14 residues. V dropped 3 bases and J dropped 4; count of bases not matched to a gene: 4. Germline CDR1 LNHDA, CDR2 SQIVND (reference sequence). The CDR3 spells CASSIRTGVYEQYF. For the CDR3, the DNA is TGTGCCAGTAGTATTCGGACAGGGGTTTACGAGCAGTACTTC.

V usage is TRBV15 and J usage is TRBJ2-1; the D gene is possibly TRBD2 (5 bases). The germline CDR1 and CDR2 sequences are LNHNV and YYDKDF (reference sequence). The CDR3 loop spans 18 amino acids. Trimming shortened V by 2 bases and J by 0 bases, and 17 bases separated the two germline ends. The CDR3, as DNA: TGTGCCACCAGCAGATCGGTAGGCGGCGGGTACTCCTACAATGAGCAGTTCTTC. Protein product: CATSRSVGGGYSYNEQFF. Full variable domain (missing parts from reference TRBV15 and TRBJ2-1): DAMVIQNPRYQVTQFGKPVTLSCSQTLNHNVMYWYQQKSSQAPKLLFHYYDKDFNNEADTPDNFQSRRPNTSFCFLDIRSPGLGDTAMYLCATSRSVGGGYSYNEQFFGPGTRLTVL.

V usage is TRBV28 and J usage is TRBJ1-3, with unresolved D. The CDR3 totals 16 residues. Germline assignment: CDR1 MDHEN and CDR2 SYDVKM. Trimming removed 2 bases at V and 1 base at J, with 12 bases between. For the CDR3, the DNA is TGTGCCAGCAGTTTAGTTGGGAGTCATTCTGGAAACACCATATATTTT. Protein sequence: CASSLVGSHSGNTIYF.

The chain uses TRBV30 and TRBJ2-6; D might be TRBD1 or TRBD2, each matching 5 bases. Germline V gives CDR1 GTSNPN, CDR2 SVGIG (reference sequence). This CDR3 has 16 amino acids. The germline V and J ends were trimmed by 0 bases and 1 base, with 10 bases remaining between them. DNA of the CDR3: TGTGCCTGGAGTGTGGGGACGAAATCTGGGGCCAACGTCCTGACTTTC. Its protein is CAWSVGTKSGANVLTF. The full variable domain, with the rest looked up from reference TRBV30 and TRBJ2-6, is SQTIHQWPATLVQPVGSPLSLECTVEGTSNPNLYWYRQAAGRGLQLLFYSVGIGQISSEVPQNLSASRPQDRQFILSSKKLLLSDSGFYLCAWSVGTKSGANVLTFGAGSRLTVL.

This clone was seen once. This sequence joins TRBV5-1 and TRBJ1-2; D is possibly TRBD1 (6 bases). There are 13 residues in the CDR3. The germline CDR1 and CDR2 sequences are SGHRS and YFSETQ. V shed 6 bases and J shed 4 bases, with 13 bases lying between them. CDR3 sequence: CASTNPDSYGYTF. DNA for the CDR3: TGCGCCAGCACAAACCCGGACAGCTATGGCTACACCTTC.

The V call is TRBV14, the J call TRBJ1-2; D is undetermined. CDR1 is SGHDN, CDR2 FVKESK, per germline. V lost 4 bases and J lost 4, with 10 bases in between. The CDR3 runs to 13 residues. The CDR3 is CASSRDTSYGYTF. The CDR3, as DNA: TGTGCCAGCAGCCGTGACACTTCCTATGGCTACACCTTC.

CDR3 in DNA: TGTGCCAGCAGTGTGGGGGCTAGCTCTATGTATTTT. As protein: CASSVGASSMYF. The rearrangement uses TRBV2 and TRBJ2-3; a possible D gene is TRBD1 (6 bases). From germline, CDR1 is SNHLY and CDR2 FYNNEI. Trimming removed 4 bases from V and 14 bases from J, with 16 bases in between. CDR3 length equals 12 residues.

CDR3 amino acids: CASSTGDTDTQYF. Written as DNA, the CDR3 is TGTGCCAGTAGTACGGGGGACACAGATACGCAGTATTTT. The V gene is TRBV19, the J gene TRBJ2-3; D is perhaps TRBD2 (6 bases). The CDR3 runs 13 residues. Trimming left V 4 bases short and J 2 bases short, with 7 bases between. Germline V gene sequence: CDR1 LNHDA, CDR2 SQIVND (reference sequence).

The chain carries TRBV7-9 and TRBJ1-5; D gene ambiguous. V was pared by 3 bases and J by 5 bases, with 20 bases between. Germline V gives CDR1 SEHNR, CDR2 FQNEAQ (reference sequence). This CDR3 spans 17 amino acids. CDR3 sequence: CASSFSQGSASDQPQHF. DNA for the CDR3: TGTGCCAGCAGCTTCTCCCAAGGATCTGCCTCTGATCAGCCCCAGCATTTT.

The chain uses TRBV19 and TRBJ2-7, with D possibly matching TRBD1 (5 bases). CDR3 size: 15 residues. Trimming pared 4 bases from V and 2 bases from J, leaving 15 bases between. From germline, CDR1 is LNHDA and CDR2 SQIVND (reference sequence). The CDR3, as DNA: TGTGCCAGTAGTAAAAGATCGACAGACACCTACGAGCAGTACTTC. Residues: CASSKRSTDTYEQYF.

The rearrangement uses TRBV2 and TRBJ2-1; a possible D gene is TRBD1 (6 bases). Germline CDR1 reads SNHLY; CDR2 reads FYNNEI. This CDR3 has 14 amino acids. V dropped 5 bases and J dropped 1 base, with 9 bases sitting between them. Here the CDR3 reads CASSPDRSYNEQFF. DNA for the CDR3: TGTGCCAGCAGTCCAGACAGGTCCTACAATGAGCAGTTCTTC.

V usage is TRBV2 and J usage is TRBJ1-3; D remains ambiguous. The germline V gene has CDR1 SNHLY and CDR2 FYNNEI. The germline V and J ends were trimmed by 8 bases and 0 bases, with 11 bases remaining between them. There are 14 residues in the CDR3. This CDR3 reads CASEPASSGNTIYF. DNA for the CDR3: TGTGCCAGCGAACCGGCTTCCTCTGGAAACACCATATATTTT.

The CDR3 region has the DNA TGTGCCAGCAGCCAGGGGCCCTCGGCTAGCGGGAGGGTGAACACCGGGGAGCTGTTTTTT. Its translation is CASSQGPSASGRVNTGELFF. The chain joins TRBV9 to TRBJ2-2; TRBD2 matches at 12 bases. V was clipped by 4 bases and J by 1 base; unmatched bases: 14. Germline V gene data show CDR1 as SGDLS and CDR2 as YYNGEE. The CDR3 has 20 amino acids. Full variable domain (outside the CDR3, taken from reference TRBV9 and TRBJ2-2): DSGVTQTPKHLITATGQRVTLRCSPRSGDLSVYWYQQSLDQGLQFLIQYYNGEERAKGNILERFSAQQFPDLHSELNLSSLELGDSALYFCASSQGPSASGRVNTGELFFGEGSRLTVL.

As concerns this clone: Other DNA sequences in this specimen translate into the identical CDR3. CDR3 amino acids: CASSPQGRETQYF. CDR3 bases: TGTGCCAGCTCACCACAGGGTCGAGAGACCCAGTACTTC. The chain uses TRBV18 and TRBJ2-5; no definite D call. Trimming removed 1 base from V and 4 bases from J, with 7 bases in between. The germline CDR1 and CDR2 sequences are KGHSH and LQKENI. This CDR3 is built from 13 residues.

This chain connects TRBV25-1 to TRBJ1-1, with D perhaps matching TRBD1 (6 bases). CDR3 length equals 16 residues. CDR1 MGHDK and CDR2 SYGVNS come from the germline V gene. V lost 6 bases to trimming and J lost 0 bases, with 17 bases between them. The CDR3 DNA follows: TGTGCCAGCAGGGACAGAAATATAGCCGTGAACACTGAAGCTTTCTTT. Encoded protein: CASRDRNIAVNTEAFF.

CDR3 nucleotides: TGTGCCAGCAGTGATGGGACTTTCACAGATACGCAGTATTTT. Translating it yields CASSDGTFTDTQYF. The chain uses TRBV6-1 and TRBJ2-3, with D possibly being TRBD2 (6 bases). Germline CDR1 reads MNHNS; CDR2 reads SASEGT. Deletions cut 3 bases from V and 2 bases from J, with 9 bases between. The CDR3 loop spans 14 amino acids.

The chain links TRBV9 to TRBJ1-1, with unresolved D. Germline V gene sequence: CDR1 SGDLS, CDR2 YYNGEE. Deletions cut 3 bases from V and 5 bases from J, with 11 bases between. This CDR3 has 13 amino acids. The CDR3 reads CASSADSRTEAFF. The CDR3 nucleotides read TGTGCCAGCAGCGCCGATTCTCGGACTGAAGCTTTCTTT. Combining the CDR3 with reference TRBV9 and TRBJ1-1 gives the whole variable domain DSGVTQTPKHLITATGQRVTLRCSPRSGDLSVYWYQQSLDQGLQFLIQYYNGEERAKGNILERFSAQQFPDLHSELNLSSLELGDSALYFCASSADSRTEAFFGQGTRLTVV.

This clone was picked up one time. Other nucleotide sequences in the sample specify the same CDR3. The chain is built from TRBV5-1 and TRBJ2-5; weak D call: TRBD1 (5 bases). CDR1 is SGHRS, CDR2 YFSETQ, per germline. The CDR3 consists of 13 residues. Between the trimmed V and J ends, which lost 4 bases and 5 bases, there was a span of 12 bases. The CDR3 loop is CASSLQGRETQYF. CDR3 bases: TGCGCCAGCAGCCTTCAGGGTAGGGAGACCCAGTACTTC.

The chain has TRBV5-4 and TRBJ2-1; TRBD2 aligns across 7 bases. V lost 3 bases and J lost 4; bases outside the gene matches: 10. The germline gives CDR1 SGHNT, CDR2 YYREEE (reference sequence). There are 16 residues in the CDR3. In DNA, the CDR3 is TGTGCCAGCAGCTACTCCGCGGGAGTGCGTTACAATGAGCAGTTCTTC. It translates to CASSYSAGVRYNEQFF. The full variable domain, completed using reference TRBV5-4 and TRBJ2-1, is ETGVTQSPTHLIKTRGQQVTLRCSSQSGHNTVSWYQQALGQGPQFIFQYYREEENGRGNFPPRFSGLQFPNYSSELNVNALELDDSALYLCASSYSAGVRYNEQFFGPGTRLTVL.

The chain is built from TRBV7-4 and TRBJ2-7; 7 positions match TRBD2. The V segment lost 1 base and the J segment 2 bases; nucleotides outside the gene matches: 8. The CDR3 runs 16 residues. From germline, CDR1 is SGHVT and CDR2 SQSDAQ. CDR3 nucleotide sequence: TGTGCCAGCAGCTTAGACAGGCTAGCGGAAACCTACGAGCAGTACTTC. Its protein product is CASSLDRLAETYEQYF.

The chain couples TRBV28 to TRBJ1-1; a weak D match, TRBD1 (5 bases). Looked up from germline, CDR1 is MDHEN and CDR2 is SYDVKM. Deletions cut 3 bases from V and 11 bases from J, with 10 bases between. The CDR3 totals 11 residues. CDR3 nucleotides: TGTGCCAGCAGTTTCGAAAGGGACGCTTTCTTT. Its protein product is CASSFERDAFF.

This clone was observed once. The chain has TRBV28 and TRBJ1-2, with a possible D match to TRBD1 (5 bases). Germline V gene lookup returns CDR1 MDHEN and CDR2 SYDVKM. The CDR3 extends over 17 amino acids. V was pared by 2 bases and J by 1 base, with 17 bases between. The CDR3 DNA reads as TGTGCCAGCAGTTTAGTGGCCAATAGGGGCTTTAACTATGGCTACACCTTC. Its translation is CASSLVANRGFNYGYTF.

Regarding this clone: This CDR3 is also generated by other DNA sequences in the sample. The chain uses TRBV2 and TRBJ1-4; 10 nucleotides align to TRBD1. Germline CDR1 SNHLY, CDR2 FYNNEI. The CDR3 has 13 residues. V was pared by 6 bases and J by 7 bases, with 2 bases of the junction left unmatched. This chain's CDR3 is CASRGQGSEKLFF. CDR3 nucleotide sequence: TGTGCCAGCAGGGGACAGGGGAGTGAAAAACTGTTTTTT.

The chain is built from TRBV9 and TRBJ2-2; 8 bases are shared with TRBD2. Germline V CDR1 and CDR2: SGDLS, YYNGEE. The CDR3 consists of 15 residues. V shed 0 bases, J shed 7 bases, and the junction held 5 bases outside the gene matches. In nucleotides, the CDR3 is TGTGCCAGCAGCGTAGGGGGAGCGGGAGACGGGGAGCTGTTTTTT. The encoded protein is CASSVGGAGDGELFF.

J is TRBJ2-7 and V is TRBV7-6; TRBD1 matches at 9 bases. Trimming took 3 bases from V and 1 from J; bases not matched to a gene: 4. CDR3 length: 15 residues. Germline-derived CDR1 and CDR2 are SGHVS and FNYEAQ. CDR3 in amino acids: CASSLRQGGSYEQYF. In nucleotides, the CDR3 is TGTGCCAGCAGCTTGAGACAGGGGGGGTCCTACGAGCAGTACTTC.

This chain uses TRBV20-1 with TRBJ2-1; D is perhaps TRBD1 (6 bases). Germline CDR1 and CDR2: DFQATT and SNEGSKA (reference sequence). V dropped 4 bases and J dropped 6 bases, with 7 bases sitting between them. The CDR3 has 11 residues. The CDR3 loop is CSAIQGNEQFF. The CDR3 DNA reads as TGCAGTGCTATACAGGGCAATGAGCAGTTCTTC.

This rearrangement joins TRBV4-1 to TRBJ2-1; D gene uncertain. CDR3 length equals 13 residues. Germline CDR1 is MGHRA and CDR2 is YSYEKL. V was trimmed by 3 bases and J by 10 bases, leaving 13 bases between them. The CDR3 sequence: CASSQVLGWEQFF. The CDR3, as DNA: TGCGCCAGCAGCCAGGTGCTAGGATGGGAGCAGTTCTTC.

V is TRBV6-1 and J is TRBJ2-1; 9 bases line up with TRBD2. Trimming removed 6 bases from V and 0 bases from J; junction bases left unmatched: 3. Germline CDR1 and CDR2: MNHNS and SASEGT. The CDR3 loop spans 15 amino acids. The CDR3 spells CASRTSGLSYNEQFF. For the CDR3, the DNA is TGTGCCAGCAGGACTAGCGGCCTCTCCTACAATGAGCAGTTCTTC.

The chain has TRBV20-1 and TRBJ1-6; D perhaps matches TRBD1 (5 bases). Germline V gene data show CDR1 as DFQATT and CDR2 as SNEGSKA (reference sequence). The CDR3 has 10 residues. Between the trimmed V and J ends, which lost 6 bases and 14 bases, there was a span of 11 bases. CDR3 residues: CSARLGALHF. CDR3 bases: TGCAGTGCCAGGCTAGGGGCCCTCCACTTT.